This record looks at one T cell receptor (beta chain) sequence and its context. The antigen is unknown. Method: immunoSEQ multiplex PCR; TCRdb's copy keeps in-frame clones and lacks some. This repertoire includes around 150,000 clones. The data were obtained in a study of T cell responses to AZD1222 COVID-19 vaccine. Notes on the study in general: Close to half of spike-specific TCRs reportedly recognize unmutated variant regions. Once two AZD1222 doses were given, Spike-specific TCR breadth and depth went up. Clonal diversity may have been underestimated in mostly white British donors.

The V end was cut by 5 bases, the J end by 0 bases, with 8 bases between. Germline values: CDR1 SGHTS, CDR2 YDEGEE. CDR3 length equals 13 residues. This sequence originates from an adult in good health. Sequenced sample: peripheral blood. This chain joins TRBV5-8 and TRBJ1-1; D is unclear. In DNA form, the CDR3 reads TGTGCCAGCAGTCCTGAGATGAACACTGAAGCTTTCTTT. Its protein is CASSPEMNTEAFF. The complete variable domain, with remaining parts taken from reference TRBV5-8 and TRBJ1-1, reads EAGVTQSPTHLIKTRGQQATLRCSPISGHTSVYWYQQALGLGLQFLLWYDEGEERNRGNFPPRFSGRQFPNYSSELNVNALELEDSALYLCASSPEMNTEAFFGQGTRLTVV.